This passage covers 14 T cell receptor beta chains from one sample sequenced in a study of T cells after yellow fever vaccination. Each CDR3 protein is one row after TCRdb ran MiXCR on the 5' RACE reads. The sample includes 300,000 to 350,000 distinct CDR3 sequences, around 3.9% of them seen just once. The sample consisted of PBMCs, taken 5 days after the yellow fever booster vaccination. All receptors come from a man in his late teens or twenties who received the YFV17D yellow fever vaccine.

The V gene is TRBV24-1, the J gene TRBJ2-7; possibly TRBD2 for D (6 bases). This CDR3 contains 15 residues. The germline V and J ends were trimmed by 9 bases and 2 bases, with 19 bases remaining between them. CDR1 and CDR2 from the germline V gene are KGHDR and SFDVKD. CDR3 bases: TGTGCCACCCTCGCCGCGGGGCTAAAGGCCTACGAGCAGTACTTC. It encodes CATLAAGLKAYEQYF.

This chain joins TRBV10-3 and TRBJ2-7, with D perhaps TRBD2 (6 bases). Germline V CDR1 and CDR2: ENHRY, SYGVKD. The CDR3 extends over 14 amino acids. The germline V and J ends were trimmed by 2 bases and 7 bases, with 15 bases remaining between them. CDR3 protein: CAISEAGGTLEQYF. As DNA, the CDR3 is TGTGCCATCAGTGAGGCTGGCGGGACCCTAGAGCAGTACTTC.

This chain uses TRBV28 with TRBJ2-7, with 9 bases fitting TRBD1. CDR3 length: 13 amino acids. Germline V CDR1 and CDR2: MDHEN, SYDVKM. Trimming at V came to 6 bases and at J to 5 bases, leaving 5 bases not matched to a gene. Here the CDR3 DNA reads TGTGCCAGCAGAAGACAGGGGGGGGACGAGCAGTACGTC. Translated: CASRRQGGDEQYV.

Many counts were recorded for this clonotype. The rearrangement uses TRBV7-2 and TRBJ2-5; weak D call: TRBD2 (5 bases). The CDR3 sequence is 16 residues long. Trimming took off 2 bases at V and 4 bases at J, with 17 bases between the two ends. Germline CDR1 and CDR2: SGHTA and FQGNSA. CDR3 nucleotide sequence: TGTGCCAGCAGCTTAAGGGCTAGCTGGTTTAGAGAGACCCAGTACTTC. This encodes CASSLRASWFRETQYF.

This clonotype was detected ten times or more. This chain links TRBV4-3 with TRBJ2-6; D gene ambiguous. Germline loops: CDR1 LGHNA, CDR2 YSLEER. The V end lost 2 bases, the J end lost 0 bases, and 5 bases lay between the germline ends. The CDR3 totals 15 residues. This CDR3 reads CASSQRSSGANVLTF. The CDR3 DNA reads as TGCGCCAGCAGCCAACGAAGCTCTGGGGCCAACGTCCTGACTTTC.

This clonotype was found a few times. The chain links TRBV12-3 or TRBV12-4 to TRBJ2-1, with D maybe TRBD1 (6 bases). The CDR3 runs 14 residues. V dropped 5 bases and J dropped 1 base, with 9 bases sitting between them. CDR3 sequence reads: CASSQDRSYNEQFF. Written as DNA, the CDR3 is TGTGCCAGCAGTCAAGACAGGTCCTACAATGAGCAGTTCTTC.

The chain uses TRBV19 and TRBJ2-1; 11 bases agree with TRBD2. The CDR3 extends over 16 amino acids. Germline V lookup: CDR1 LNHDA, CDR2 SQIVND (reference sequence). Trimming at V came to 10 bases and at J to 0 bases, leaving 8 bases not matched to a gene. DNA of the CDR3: TGTGCCACCGTAGGACTAGCGGGTGGCTCCTACAATGAGCAGTTCTTC. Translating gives CATVGLAGGSYNEQFF.

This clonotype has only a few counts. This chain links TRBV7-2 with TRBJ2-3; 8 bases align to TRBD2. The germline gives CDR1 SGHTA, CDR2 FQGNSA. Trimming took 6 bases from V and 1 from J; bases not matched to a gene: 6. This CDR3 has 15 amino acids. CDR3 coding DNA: TGTGCCAGCAGTCTGCAAGCGGGAGGCACAGATACGCAGTATTTT. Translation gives CASSLQAGGTDTQYF.

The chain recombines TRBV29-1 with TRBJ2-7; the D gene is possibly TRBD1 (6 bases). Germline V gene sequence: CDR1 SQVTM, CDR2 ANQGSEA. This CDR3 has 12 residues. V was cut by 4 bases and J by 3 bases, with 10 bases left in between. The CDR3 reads CSVVDSDYEQYV. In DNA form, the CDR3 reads TGCAGCGTTGTGGACAGCGACTACGAGCAGTACGTC.

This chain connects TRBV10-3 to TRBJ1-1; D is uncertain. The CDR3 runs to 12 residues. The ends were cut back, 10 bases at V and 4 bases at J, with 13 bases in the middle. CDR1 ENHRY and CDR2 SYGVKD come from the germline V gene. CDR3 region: CATRFFGTEAFF. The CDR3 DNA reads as TGTGCCACCAGGTTTTTTGGCACTGAAGCTTTCTTT.

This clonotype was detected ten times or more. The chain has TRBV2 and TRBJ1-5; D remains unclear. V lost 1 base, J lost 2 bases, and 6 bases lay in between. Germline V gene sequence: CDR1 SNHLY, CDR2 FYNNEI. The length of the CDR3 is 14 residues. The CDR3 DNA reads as TGTGCCAGCAGTGAAGTATTTGGCAATCAGCCCCAGCATTTT. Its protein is CASSEVFGNQPQHF.

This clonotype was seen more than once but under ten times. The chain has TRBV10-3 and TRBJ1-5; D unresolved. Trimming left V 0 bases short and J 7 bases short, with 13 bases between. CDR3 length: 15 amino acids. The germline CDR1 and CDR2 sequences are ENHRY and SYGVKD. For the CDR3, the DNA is TGTGCCATCAGTGAGTCATTGCAGGTGCGGCAGCCCCAGCATTTT. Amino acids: CAISESLQVRQPQHF.

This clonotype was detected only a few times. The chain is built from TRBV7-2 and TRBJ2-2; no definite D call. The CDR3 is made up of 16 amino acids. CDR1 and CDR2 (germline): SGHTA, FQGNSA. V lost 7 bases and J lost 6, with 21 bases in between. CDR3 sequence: CASTPRAGFRSGELFF. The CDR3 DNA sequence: TGTGCCAGCACCCCCCGAGCTGGGTTCCGTTCCGGGGAGCTGTTTTTT.

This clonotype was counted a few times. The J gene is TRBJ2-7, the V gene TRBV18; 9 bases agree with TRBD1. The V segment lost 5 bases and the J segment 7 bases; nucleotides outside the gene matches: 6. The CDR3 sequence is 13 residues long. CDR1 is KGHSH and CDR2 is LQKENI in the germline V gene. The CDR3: CASSDLGQGEQYV. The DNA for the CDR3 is TGTGCCAGCTCAGATTTGGGACAGGGTGAGCAGTACGTC.